Sequencing of this T cell receptor beta chain was carried out in a study of blood T cell repertoires in COVID-19. Study-level information: Specimens from acute and convalescent COVID-19 originated in the United States, Italy and Spain. T cells, B-cell-depleted T cells, or PBMCs supplied cDNA or gDNA.

In its sample, this clone was seen once. Sequencing was performed with immunoSEQ multiplex PCR; in TCRdb, only in-frame clones are kept and a portion is missing. The sample lists roughly 280,000 clones; about 89% were seen once. The clonotype was recovered from a man between 50 and 59 years old with acute or convalescent COVID-19. The sequencing input was peripheral blood.

CDR3 nucleotide sequence: TGTGCCAGTAGTCATGGCCCATCGAACACTGAAGCTTTCTTT. This translates into CASSHGPSNTEAFF. The chain combines TRBV19 with TRBJ1-1; D unresolved. The CDR3 runs to 14 residues. Looked up from germline, CDR1 is LNHDA and CDR2 is SQIVND (reference sequence). V shed 5 bases and J shed 1 base, with 11 bases lying between them.